These 30 T cell receptor beta chains were all obtained from the same sample, sequenced in a study of breast tumors, draining lymph nodes, adjacent tissues. Samples came from axillary lymph nodes draining the breast cancer. TCRdb ran MiXCR on the multiplex PCR reads and lists one entry per CDR3 protein. The table includes 100,000 to 150,000 distinct CDR3 sequences, about a fifth detected once. Material for sequencing was axillary lymph node tissue. Receptors were obtained from a female donor with breast cancer. Some clones in this sample may be carry-over from other donors' samples.

By its share, this clonotype is medium-sized (0.01 to 0.1%). V is TRBV11-2 and J is TRBJ2-7; 8 nucleotides align to TRBD1. The V gene end was trimmed by 4 bases and the J gene end by 3 bases; junction bases not matched to a gene: 8. The CDR3 contains 15 residues. CDR1 is SGHAT and CDR2 is FQNNGV in the germline V gene. CDR3 in amino acids: CASSYGTGEDYEQYF. As DNA, the CDR3 is TGTGCCAGCAGCTACGGGACAGGAGAAGACTACGAGCAGTACTTC.

This clonotype was counted many times. The rearrangement links TRBV6-2 or TRBV6-3 to TRBJ1-5; no definite D call. In germline, CDR1 is MNHEY, CDR2 SVGEGT. The CDR3 runs 17 residues. The V end was cut by 2 bases, the J end by 0 bases, with 14 bases between. CDR3 region: CASSYIGWAYSNQPQHF. Here the CDR3 DNA reads TGTGCCAGCAGTTACATCGGCTGGGCGTATAGCAATCAGCCCCAGCATTTT.

This clonotype came up a few times. The chain combines TRBV3-1 with TRBJ1-2, with D possibly being TRBD1 (5 bases). V lost 4 bases to trimming and J lost 2 bases, with 17 bases between them. The germline V gene has CDR1 LGHDT and CDR2 YNNKEL (reference sequence). CDR3 size: 16 residues. CDR3 region: CASSPVAGDLNYGYTF. CDR3 DNA: TGTGCCAGCAGCCCCGTTGCCGGGGACTTAAACTATGGCTACACCTTC.

The chain employs TRBV19 and TRBJ1-2; D perhaps matches TRBD1 (6 bases). Germline CDR1 reads LNHDA; CDR2 reads SQIVND (reference sequence). V lost 7 bases and J lost 6, with 12 bases in between. This CDR3 spans 12 amino acids. Written as DNA, the CDR3 is TGTGCCAGTACCGGGACAAGCCATGGCTACACCTTC. Its translation: CASTGTSHGYTF.

This clonotype occurred many times. The rearrangement links TRBV30 to TRBJ2-5; maybe TRBD2 (6 bases). Deletions cut 4 bases from V and 5 bases from J, with 14 bases between. The CDR3 contains 13 residues. Germline lookup yields CDR1 GTSNPN and CDR2 SVGIG (reference sequence). The CDR3 DNA sequence: TGTGCCTGGAAGGGCGCGGGGCTGGAGACCCAGTACTTC. Its protein is CAWKGAGLETQYF.

On this clonotype: This may come from a read error, since a much larger clone is one base off. The V call is TRBV5-4, the J call TRBJ2-2; D perhaps matches TRBD2 (5 bases). Germline V gene data show CDR1 as SGHNT and CDR2 as YYREEE (reference sequence). The V end lost 4 bases, the J end lost 7 bases, and 11 bases lay between the germline ends. The CDR3 has 13 amino acids. The CDR3 region has the DNA TGTGCCAGCAGCCCCGGGATTGGCGGGGAGCTGTTTTTT. As protein: CASSPGIGGELFF.

This clonotype was picked up one time. The V call is TRBV30, the J call TRBJ2-1, with 11 bases identical to TRBD2. Unmatched junction bases numbered 8, after V lost 2 bases and J lost 8 bases. The CDR3 is 15 amino acids. The germline V gene encodes CDR1 GTSNPN and CDR2 SVGIG (reference sequence). The CDR3 protein is CAWSPTSGACDEQFF. The CDR3 bases are TGTGCCTGGAGTCCGACTAGCGGGGCTTGCGATGAGCAGTTCTTC.

There are many counts of this clonotype. This chain links TRBV19 with TRBJ1-4, with D possibly being TRBD1 (6 bases). Deletions cut 5 bases from V and 7 bases from J, with 14 bases between. The CDR3 contains 14 residues. CDR1 is LNHDA and CDR2 is SQIVND in the germline V gene (reference sequence). The CDR3: CASSLQGWGEKLFF. Written as DNA, the CDR3 is TGTGCCAGTAGTCTCCAGGGGTGGGGTGAAAAACTGTTTTTT.

This clonotype was recorded a few times. The chain combines TRBV18 with TRBJ1-5, with 7 bases matching TRBD1. The CDR3 sequence is 14 residues long. J gave up 6 bases and V 3 bases, and 5 bases lay outside the gene matches. CDR1 KGHSH and CDR2 LQKENI come from the germline V gene. The CDR3 DNA follows: TGTGCCAGCTCACCCACCCAGGGGGGTCAGCCCCAGCATTTT. It is translated as CASSPTQGGQPQHF.

The chain recombines TRBV28 with TRBJ1-2, with 7 bases fitting TRBD1. V lost 6 bases, J lost 4 bases, and 5 bases stayed unmatched. CDR1 MDHEN and CDR2 SYDVKM come from the germline V gene. The CDR3 is 13 amino acids. CDR3 nucleotide sequence: TGTGCCAGCAGCTCCGACAGGGTCTATGGCTACACCTTC. Translation gives CASSSDRVYGYTF.

This clonotype was observed at least ten times. This chain joins TRBV19 and TRBJ1-2, with 10 nucleotides matching TRBD1. J was trimmed by 7 bases and V by 5 bases; bases with no gene match: 19. The CDR3 consists of 18 residues. Germline assignment: CDR1 LNHDA and CDR2 SQIVND (reference sequence). The CDR3 region is CASSPRQGASRKAIGYTF. The CDR3 region has the DNA TGTGCCAGTAGTCCAAGACAGGGGGCCAGCCGCAAAGCTATTGGCTACACCTTC. Together with reference TRBV19 and TRBJ1-2, the CDR3 gives the full variable domain: DGGITQSPKYLFRKEGQNVTLSCEQNLNHDAMYWYRQDPGQGLRLIYYSQIVNDFQKGDIAEGYSVSREKKESFPLTVTSAQKNPTAFYLCASSPRQGASRKAIGYTFGSGTRLTVV.

The chain employs TRBV28 and TRBJ1-5; 7 bases match TRBD1. Per the germline V gene, CDR1 is MDHEN and CDR2 is SYDVKM. CDR3 size: 18 residues. With V trimmed by 1 base and J by 3 bases, 12 bases remained unmatched. The CDR3 loop is CASSLLGRQGPNNQPQHF. The CDR3 DNA is TGTGCCAGCAGTTTATTAGGGAGACAGGGCCCAAACAATCAGCCCCAGCATTTT.

The J gene is TRBJ2-1, the V gene TRBV6-4, with TRBD1 identical over 10 bases. Germline V gene lookup returns CDR1 MRHNA and CDR2 SNTAGT. CDR3 length: 14 amino acids. Trimming took 10 bases from V and 4 from J; bases not matched to a gene: 7. The CDR3 DNA is TGTGCCAACTCCCGGGACAGGGGATACAATGAGCAGTTCTTC. Its translation is CANSRDRGYNEQFF.

This clonotype was recorded at least ten times. V is TRBV12-3 or TRBV12-4 and J is TRBJ1-6, with D perhaps matching TRBD1 (5 bases). The CDR3 has 14 amino acids. Trimming removed 2 bases at V and 7 bases at J, with 9 bases between. The CDR3 loop reads CASSLSGPNSPLHF. The CDR3 DNA follows: TGTGCCAGCAGTTTATCAGGGCCAAATTCACCCCTCCACTTT.

This clonotype was counted at least ten times. The chain uses TRBV20-1 and TRBJ2-1; 10 bases match TRBD2. Per the germline V gene, CDR1 is DFQATT and CDR2 is SNEGSKA (reference sequence). The CDR3 is made up of 16 amino acids. V was clipped by 2 bases and J by 7 bases; unmatched bases: 11. Here the CDR3 reads CSARPFLAGVLNEQFF. The CDR3 bases are TGCAGTGCTAGACCGTTTCTAGCGGGAGTTTTGAATGAGCAGTTCTTC.

Many counts were recorded for this clonotype. This chain uses TRBV6-4 with TRBJ2-2; possible D gene TRBD2, 5 bases. V lost 7 bases, J lost 4 bases, and 16 bases lay in between. The CDR3 totals 15 residues. CDR1 MRHNA and CDR2 SNTAGT come from the germline V gene. CDR3 amino acids: CASKNFDGGTGELFF. The CDR3 coding sequence is TGTGCCAGCAAGAACTTTGATGGAGGCACCGGGGAGCTGTTTTTT.

The chain has TRBV9 and TRBJ2-6; perhaps D is TRBD1 or TRBD2 (5 bases each). Trimming removed 4 bases from V and 2 bases from J, with 22 bases in between. The CDR3 is 19 amino acids. Germline CDR1 and CDR2: SGDLS and YYNGEE. The CDR3 loop is CASSSRTGRETPGANVLTF. CDR3 bases: TGTGCCAGCAGCTCTCGGACGGGCAGGGAGACCCCTGGGGCCAACGTCCTGACTTTC.

Worth noting for this clonotype: A much larger clone differs by one base, so this may be a read error. This sequence joins TRBV19 and TRBJ1-5, with D possibly TRBD1 on 6 matching bases. The CDR3 is made up of 12 amino acids. V was shortened by 10 bases and J by 9 bases, with 16 bases between the two germline ends. CDR1 is LNHDA and CDR2 is SQIVND in the germline V gene (reference sequence). The CDR3 loop is CANSGVGWPQHF. As DNA, the CDR3 is TGTGCCAACTCAGGGGTCGGATGGCCCCAGCATTTT.

The gene calls are TRBV3-1 and TRBJ2-3; 8 positions agree with TRBD2. Germline V lookup: CDR1 LGHDT, CDR2 YNNKEL (reference sequence). The junction had 6 bases not matched to a gene; V was cut back by 5 bases and J by 2 bases. The CDR3 consists of 15 residues. CDR3 amino acids: CASSSRLAITDTQYF. The CDR3 DNA reads as TGTGCCAGCAGCTCGAGACTAGCGATCACAGATACGCAGTATTTT.

This clonotype appeared many times. The rearrangement joins TRBV19 to TRBJ2-7; D uncertain. CDR1 and CDR2 from the germline V gene are LNHDA and SQIVND (reference sequence). Trimming pared 3 bases from V and 3 bases from J, leaving 9 bases between. CDR3 size: 13 residues. The CDR3 sequence: CASSMILNYEQYF. CDR3 sequence (DNA): TGTGCCAGTAGTATGATATTGAACTACGAGCAGTACTTC.

With respect to this clonotype: At one end the junction does not follow the germline gene, possibly because of a read error. The chain couples TRBV20-1 to TRBJ1-2; D is undetermined. Germline values: CDR1 DFQATT, CDR2 SNEGSKA (reference sequence). CDR3 length: 13 amino acids. CDR3 DNA sequence: TGCAATGCTAGTACCCTTCGTGGCTATGGCTACACCTTC. Residues: CNASTLRGYGYTF.

This chain links TRBV28 with TRBJ2-2; maybe TRBD2 (5 bases). This CDR3 contains 15 residues. Trimming stripped 7 bases from V and 0 bases from J, with 12 bases between. The germline V gene encodes CDR1 MDHEN and CDR2 SYDVKM. The chain's CDR3 is CASTRTATNTGELFF. CDR3 DNA: TGTGCCAGCACCCGGACTGCTACGAACACCGGGGAGCTGTTTTTT.

This clonotype showed up many times. DNA of the CDR3: TGTGCCAGCAGCTTTTCCGGGACTAGCCCTGAGCAGTTCTTC. It translates to CASSFSGTSPEQFF. The rearrangement links TRBV11-2 to TRBJ2-1; 9 nucleotides match TRBD2. Per germline, CDR1 SGHAT and CDR2 FQNNGV. The CDR3 runs 14 residues. J was trimmed by 9 bases and V by 3 bases; bases with no gene match: 6.

This clonotype has ten or more counts. The chain has TRBV27 and TRBJ2-7; D is ambiguous. The ends were cut back, 6 bases at V and 1 base at J, with 19 bases in the middle. The CDR3 extends over 16 amino acids. Germline V gene sequence: CDR1 MNHEY, CDR2 SMNVEV (reference sequence). The CDR3 spells CASRSKSLGKSYEQYF. CDR3 sequence (DNA): TGTGCCAGCAGGTCAAAGAGTTTGGGCAAATCCTACGAGCAGTACTTC.

This clonotype was seen ten or more times. This rearrangement joins TRBV5-6 to TRBJ2-2; TRBD2 matches at 9 bases. This CDR3 region has 16 residues. Looked up from germline, CDR1 is SGHDT and CDR2 is YYEEEE. The V gene end was trimmed by 5 bases and the J gene end by 0 bases; junction bases not matched to a gene: 5. CDR3: CASRAGGVANTGELFF. As DNA, the CDR3 is TGTGCCAGCAGAGCGGGAGGAGTCGCGAACACCGGGGAGCTGTTTTTT.

This clonotype was seen ten or more times. The chain recombines TRBV6-2 or TRBV6-3 with TRBJ1-6; 9 positions agree with TRBD1. The V gene end was trimmed by 6 bases and the J gene end by 11 bases; junction bases not matched to a gene: 8. CDR3 length: 14 residues. Germline CDR1 MNHEY, CDR2 SVGEGT. CDR3 in DNA: TGTGCCAGCAGAGGACAGGGGACGGGTGCACCCCTCCACTTT. Its protein product is CASRGQGTGAPLHF.

This clonotype was picked up many times. The genes are TRBV19 and TRBJ1-2, with a tentative D call TRBD1 (5 bases). V dropped 0 bases and J dropped 2 bases, with 10 bases sitting between them. From germline, CDR1 is LNHDA and CDR2 SQIVND (reference sequence). The CDR3 is 15 amino acids. The CDR3 DNA reads TGTGCCAGTAGTATAGAGGTAGGGGCGAACTATGGCTACACCTTC. This gives the protein CASSIEVGANYGYTF.

The sample holds many counts of this clonotype. V is TRBV5-6 and J is TRBJ1-3; D is unresolved. Germline-derived CDR1 and CDR2 are SGHDT and YYEEEE. V was trimmed by 1 base and J by 0 bases, leaving 17 bases between them. The CDR3 runs 18 residues. DNA for the CDR3: TGTGCCAGCAGCTTGTTGCGAAGCCGTGTCTTCTCTGGAAACACCATATATTTT. Amino acids: CASSLLRSRVFSGNTIYF.

The sample holds many counts of this clonotype. The gene calls are TRBV20-1 and TRBJ2-7, with TRBD2 matching 9 bases. The length of the CDR3 is 14 residues. Unmatched junction bases numbered 7, after V lost 0 bases and J lost 7 bases. The germline V gene has CDR1 DFQATT and CDR2 SNEGSKA (reference sequence). The CDR3 bases are TGCAGTGCTAGAGATTTAGCGGGGGTTTCAGAGCAGTACTTC. It is translated as CSARDLAGVSEQYF.

As concerns this clonotype: A read error may explain this, as a much larger clone is one base away. The rearrangement links TRBV7-8 to TRBJ1-2, with 8 bases aligning to TRBD1. Germline CDR1 is SGHVS and CDR2 is FQNEAQ. Trimming took 5 bases from V and 8 from J; bases not matched to a gene: 13. The CDR3 is 15 amino acids. CDR3 sequence: CASSPTRQGALGYTF. In DNA, the CDR3 is TGTGCCAGCAGCCCAACACGGCAGGGGGCATTGGGCTACACCTTC.